Below are 23 T cell receptor beta chains sequenced from a single sample in a study of radiation and T cells in renal cell carcinoma. The repertoire was sequenced with immunoSEQ multiplex PCR; TCRdb's copy has only in-frame clones and lacks some. The sample gives roughly 130,000 clones, approximately 80% of which show up once; approximately 1.9% is in the top ten. Time point reported: blood 2 weeks post-SBRT. The treatment denotes: 15 Gy SBRT to primary tumor, nephrectomy 4 weeks later. The input for sequencing was blood, taken from a patient whose treatment included radiotherapy and nephrectomy. All receptors derive from a woman between 55 and 75 years old with renal cell carcinoma.

CDR3 protein: CASSNQFRGELFF. CDR3 nucleotide sequence: TGTGCCAGCAGCAACCAATTCCGAGGGGAGCTGTTTTTT. V and J are TRBV7-2 and TRBJ2-2; D uncertain. The germline V and J ends were trimmed by 5 bases and 8 bases, with 12 bases remaining between them. The CDR3 loop spans 13 amino acids. The germline V gene has CDR1 SGHTA and CDR2 FQGNSA.

CDR3 DNA sequence: TGTGCCAGCAGTCCCCAGGTGTACCAAGAGACCCAGTACTTC. This encodes CASSPQVYQETQYF. V is TRBV27 and J is TRBJ2-5; D unresolved. V was clipped by 5 bases and J by 0 bases, with 10 bases between them. CDR3 length: 14 residues. Germline CDR1 reads MNHEY; CDR2 reads SMNVEV (reference sequence).

The chain employs TRBV21-1 and TRBJ1-5. TRBV21-1 constitutes a pseudogene. CDR3 length equals 14 residues. In nucleotides, the CDR3 is TGTGCCAGCATTTTTCAGGGGGGGGAACAGCCCCAGCATTTT. It yields the protein CASIFQGGEQPQHF.

This clone was observed many times. The CDR3 loop is CSALPRGLPTGELFF. CDR3 coding DNA: TGCAGCGCCCTTCCCAGGGGTTTGCCAACCGGGGAGCTGTTTTTT. V is TRBV29-1 and J is TRBJ2-2, with a weak D call TRBD1 (6 bases). Germline loops: CDR1 SQVTM, CDR2 ANQGSEA. Deletions cut 7 bases from V and 5 bases from J, with 20 bases between. This CDR3 has 15 residues.

The gene calls are TRBV5-1 and TRBJ1-2, with 8 bases aligning to TRBD1. V shed 4 bases, J shed 7 bases, and the junction held 9 bases outside the gene matches. This CDR3 is built from 14 residues. Per germline, CDR1 SGHRS and CDR2 YFSETQ. The CDR3 loop is CASSLSTGEGGYTF. CDR3 sequence (DNA): TGCGCCAGCAGCCTATCGACAGGGGAAGGTGGCTACACCTTC.

This clone has a handful of counts. This sequence joins TRBV28 and TRBJ2-7, with 7 bases aligning to TRBD1. Per germline, CDR1 MDHEN and CDR2 SYDVKM. J was trimmed by 3 bases and V by 8 bases; bases with no gene match: 10. CDR3 length: 14 amino acids. The CDR3 here is CASRRQGVVYEQYF. The CDR3 DNA reads TGTGCCAGCCGGCGGCAGGGGGTCGTCTACGAGCAGTACTTC.

This clone was recorded once. Written as DNA, the CDR3 is TGTGCCAGCTCATCGGGACAGGGTAATCAGCCCCAGCATTTT. Translating gives CASSSGQGNQPQHF. The chain combines TRBV18 with TRBJ1-5; TRBD1 matches at 9 bases. This CDR3 is built from 14 residues. The V gene's germline CDR1 is KGHSH and CDR2 LQKENI. J was trimmed by 4 bases and V by 5 bases; bases with no gene match: 3.

V is TRBV14 and J is TRBJ1-2, with D possibly being TRBD1 (6 bases). CDR3 size: 13 residues. Per the germline V gene, CDR1 is SGHDN and CDR2 is FVKESK. The germline V and J ends were trimmed by 1 base and 7 bases, with 10 bases remaining between them. DNA for the CDR3: TGTGCCAGCAGCCAAGTACAGGGAATTGGCTACACCTTC. This encodes CASSQVQGIGYTF.

The chain is built from TRBV19 and TRBJ1-6; no definite D call. Trimming took 0 bases from V and 0 from J, leaving 9 bases between them. CDR1 LNHDA and CDR2 SQIVND come from the germline V gene (reference sequence). The CDR3 loop spans 17 amino acids. CDR3 residues: CASSIDGRSSYNSPLHF. The CDR3 DNA reads TGTGCCAGTAGTATAGACGGCAGAAGCTCCTATAATTCACCCCTCCACTTT.

This clone has a single count. In DNA, the CDR3 is TGTGCCAGCAGCCACGACAGGGAAGAAGGTCAGCCCCAGCATTTT. This gives the protein CASSHDREEGQPQHF. This sequence joins TRBV28 and TRBJ1-5; 7 bases align to TRBD1. V dropped 6 bases and J dropped 6; count of bases not matched to a gene: 11. The CDR3 loop spans 15 amino acids. Germline V gene lookup returns CDR1 MDHEN and CDR2 SYDVKM.

The chain has TRBV6-5 and TRBJ1-3; D gene unclear. The germline V gene has CDR1 MNHEY and CDR2 SVGAGI. The CDR3 is 14 amino acids. V lost 2 bases and J lost 0, with 5 bases in between. CDR3: CASSYSYSGNTIYF. CDR3 bases: TGTGCCAGCAGTTACAGTTACTCTGGAAACACCATATATTTT.

The chain couples TRBV6-1 to TRBJ1-5; D remains ambiguous. Trimming removed 6 bases from V and 3 bases from J, with 15 bases in between. The CDR3 is made up of 15 amino acids. Germline V CDR1 and CDR2: MNHNS, SASEGT. The DNA for the CDR3 is TGTGCCAGCAGGGGAACCGCCCAATACAATCAGCCCCAGCATTTT. It codes for CASRGTAQYNQPQHF.

The CDR3 region has the DNA TGTGCCAGTAGCTTTCAAGCAGTGAGCAATCAGCCCCAGCATTTT. It yields the protein CASSFQAVSNQPQHF. The J gene is TRBJ1-5, the V gene TRBV19; D is uncertain. Germline assignment: CDR1 LNHDA and CDR2 SQIVND (reference sequence). The ends were cut back, 6 bases at V and 1 base at J, with 13 bases in the middle. The CDR3 extends over 15 amino acids.

V usage is TRBV14 and J usage is TRBJ2-3; D possibly uses TRBD1 or TRBD2 (5 bases each). This CDR3 has 16 amino acids. Trimming took off 0 bases at V and 4 bases at J, with 14 bases between the two ends. Per germline, CDR1 SGHDN and CDR2 FVKESK. CDR3 residues: CASSQDRGGPPDTQYF. The CDR3 bases are TGTGCCAGCAGCCAAGATCGGGGCGGCCCCCCAGATACGCAGTATTTT.

The chain recombines TRBV7-6 with TRBJ1-1; D gene ambiguous. The CDR3 consists of 13 residues. V dropped 3 bases and J dropped 5 bases, with 10 bases sitting between them. The germline V gene encodes CDR1 SGHVS and CDR2 FNYEAQ. CDR3 protein: CASSLRVGTEAFF. As DNA, the CDR3 is TGTGCCAGCAGCTTGAGGGTGGGGACTGAAGCTTTCTTT.

This sequence joins TRBV10-3 and TRBJ2-7; tentative D call: TRBD2 (6 bases). Germline V gene data show CDR1 as ENHRY and CDR2 as SYGVKD. This CDR3 comprises 13 residues. Trimming left V 11 bases short and J 2 bases short, with 16 bases between. Written as DNA, the CDR3 is TGTGCCTCCTCGGCGGGGCGGACCTACGAGCAGTACTTC. Amino acid sequence: CASSAGRTYEQYF.

The V call is TRBV13, the J call TRBJ2-7; 7 bases match TRBD1. J lost 0 bases, V lost 0 bases, and 5 bases had no gene match. Germline V gives CDR1 PRHDT, CDR2 FYEKMQ (reference sequence). CDR3 length: 16 residues. As DNA, the CDR3 is TGTGCCAGCAGCTTAGGGGGGACAGTAAGCTCCTACGAGCAGTACTTC. It yields the protein CASSLGGTVSSYEQYF.

V is TRBV18 and J is TRBJ1-1; D is undetermined. CDR3 size: 14 residues. Germline CDR1 KGHSH, CDR2 LQKENI. Trimming took off 6 bases at V and 3 bases at J, with 14 bases between the two ends. CDR3 DNA: TGTGCCAGCTCGATTTCGGACGGAGACACTGAAGCTTTCTTT. Residues: CASSISDGDTEAFF.

The chain uses TRBV10-3 and TRBJ2-5; D may be TRBD1 (6 bases). The CDR3 runs to 13 residues. V was trimmed by 6 bases and J by 2 bases, leaving 10 bases between them. Germline CDR1 ENHRY, CDR2 SYGVKD. This CDR3 is CAISPGQQETQYF. CDR3 sequence (DNA): TGTGCCATCAGCCCGGGACAACAAGAGACCCAGTACTTC.

V gene TRBV5-4 combines with J gene TRBJ1-3; D perhaps matches TRBD1 (5 bases). The CDR3 runs to 14 residues. The germline V gene has CDR1 SGHNT and CDR2 YYREEE (reference sequence). V lost 4 bases and J lost 3, with 11 bases in between. CDR3 in DNA: TGTGCCAGCAGCATTGGGACGGTTGGAAACACCATATATTTT. This gives the protein CASSIGTVGNTIYF.

The chain joins TRBV27 to TRBJ1-4; D might be TRBD1 (5 bases). Trimming removed 6 bases at V and 11 bases at J, with 13 bases between. The length of the CDR3 is 12 residues. Per germline, CDR1 MNHEY and CDR2 SMNVEV (reference sequence). The CDR3, as DNA: TGTGCCAGCAGCCCTATTGGGGGGAAACTGTTTTTT. Translated: CASSPIGGKLFF.

The genes are TRBV6-4 and TRBJ1-2; 9 bases are a match to TRBD1. The CDR3 consists of 13 residues. Looked up from germline, CDR1 is MRHNA and CDR2 is SNTAGT. The ends lost 5 bases at V and 5 bases at J; junction bases unmatched: 3. CDR3 nucleotides: TGTGCCAGCAGTCCGGACAGGGGTTATGGCTACACCTTC. Its translation: CASSPDRGYGYTF.

This clone occurred a few times. V is TRBV13 and J is TRBJ1-3; 8 bases line up with TRBD1. The trim removed 10 bases at V and 0 bases at J, leaving 8 bases unmatched. This CDR3 spans 15 amino acids. Germline V lookup: CDR1 PRHDT, CDR2 FYEKMQ (reference sequence). CDR3 DNA: TGTGCCACCGCTACAGGGGGAGGCTCTGGAAACACCATATATTTT. Translated, it gives CATATGGGSGNTIYF.